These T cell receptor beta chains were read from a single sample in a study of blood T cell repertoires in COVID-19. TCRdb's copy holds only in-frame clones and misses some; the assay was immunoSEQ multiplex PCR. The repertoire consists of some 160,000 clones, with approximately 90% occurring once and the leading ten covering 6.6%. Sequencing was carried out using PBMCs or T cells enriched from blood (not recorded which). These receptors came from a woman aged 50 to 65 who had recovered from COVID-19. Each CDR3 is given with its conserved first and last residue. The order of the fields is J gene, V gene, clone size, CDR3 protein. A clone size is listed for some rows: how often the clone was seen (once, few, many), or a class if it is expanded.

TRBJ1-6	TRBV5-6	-	CASSLSYSPLHF
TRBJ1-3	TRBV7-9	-	CASIRTGAGNTIYF
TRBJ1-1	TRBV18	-	CASSPLPGDTEAFF
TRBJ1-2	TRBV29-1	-	CSVDPLGYTF
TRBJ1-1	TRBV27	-	CATGGGTEAFF
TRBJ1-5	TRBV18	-	CASSPTTGGVQPQHF
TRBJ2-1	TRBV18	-	CASSPRLQGVAYNEQFF
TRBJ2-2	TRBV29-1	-	CSGGQPLGTGELFF
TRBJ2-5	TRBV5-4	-	CASRPESSETQYF
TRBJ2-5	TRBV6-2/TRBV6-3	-	CASSYPGQSVETQYF
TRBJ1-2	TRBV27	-	CASSLSGQGSGYTF
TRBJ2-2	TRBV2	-	CATQRGRTGELFF
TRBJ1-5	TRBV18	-	CASSLGQGWNQPQHF
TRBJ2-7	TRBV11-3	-	CASSLGTPLSPEWYF
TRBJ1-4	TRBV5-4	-	CASSAGPGQGDEKLFF
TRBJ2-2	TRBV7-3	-	CASSQGATGELFF
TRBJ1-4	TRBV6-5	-	CASSYSFSEKLFF
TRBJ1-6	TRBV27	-	CASSFAGMGYNSPLHF
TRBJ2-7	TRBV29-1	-	CSVTTQWTGELYEQYF
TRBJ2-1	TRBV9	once	CASSVALAGVYNEQFF
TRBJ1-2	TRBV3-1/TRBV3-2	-	CASSQVRTGPGYTF
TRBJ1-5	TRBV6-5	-	CASSYRGLGQPQHF
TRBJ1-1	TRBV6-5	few	CASSTRTGGNTEAFF
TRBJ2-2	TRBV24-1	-	CATSDLGQGGVGELFF
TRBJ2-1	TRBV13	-	CASSPPRVAGYNEQFF
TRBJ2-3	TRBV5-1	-	CASSFGLAGGITDTQYF
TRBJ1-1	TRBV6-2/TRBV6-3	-	CASSASWAGARMNTEAFF
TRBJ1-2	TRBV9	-	CASDSGEGYGYTF
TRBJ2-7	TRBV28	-	CASSWTGNEQYF
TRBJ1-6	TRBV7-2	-	CASSIRDRANSPLHF
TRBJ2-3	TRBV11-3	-	CASSLDFSLAGDNTDTQYF
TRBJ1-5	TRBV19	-	CASSTQGANQPQHF
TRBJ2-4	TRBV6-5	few	CASSYLGQGNIQYF
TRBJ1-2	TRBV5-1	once	CASSLVSGVGYTF
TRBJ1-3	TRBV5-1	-	CASSRGSAGNTIYF
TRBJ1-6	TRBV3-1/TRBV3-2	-	CASSQEEGANSPLHF
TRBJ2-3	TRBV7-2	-	CASSPTLGGRGDTQYF
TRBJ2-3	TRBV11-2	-	CASSLVLEPDTQYF
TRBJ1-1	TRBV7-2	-	CASSLASMNTEAFF
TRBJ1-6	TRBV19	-	CASSGGDGSPYNSPLHF
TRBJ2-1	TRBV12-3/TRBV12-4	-	CASSFAGHEQFF
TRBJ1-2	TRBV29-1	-	CSAAGTSGYTF
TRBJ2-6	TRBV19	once	CASINGQGIGANVLTF
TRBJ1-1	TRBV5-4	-	CASSGGQRDTEAFF
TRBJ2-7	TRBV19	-	CASSILPSREQYF
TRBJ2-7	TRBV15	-	CATSRDPAPLFYEQYF
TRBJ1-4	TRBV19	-	CASSFPSATNEKLFF
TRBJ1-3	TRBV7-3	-	CASSLGGALSGNTIYF
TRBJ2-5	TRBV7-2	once	CASSLVGAPRQETQYF
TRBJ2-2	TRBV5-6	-	CASKNRTSNTGELFF
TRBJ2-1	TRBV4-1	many	CASSQEYARGASYNEQFF
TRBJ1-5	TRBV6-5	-	CASSYYRGSNQPQHF
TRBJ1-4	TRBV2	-	CASSGQGLRGEKLFF
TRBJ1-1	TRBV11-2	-	CASSLGLNSEAFF